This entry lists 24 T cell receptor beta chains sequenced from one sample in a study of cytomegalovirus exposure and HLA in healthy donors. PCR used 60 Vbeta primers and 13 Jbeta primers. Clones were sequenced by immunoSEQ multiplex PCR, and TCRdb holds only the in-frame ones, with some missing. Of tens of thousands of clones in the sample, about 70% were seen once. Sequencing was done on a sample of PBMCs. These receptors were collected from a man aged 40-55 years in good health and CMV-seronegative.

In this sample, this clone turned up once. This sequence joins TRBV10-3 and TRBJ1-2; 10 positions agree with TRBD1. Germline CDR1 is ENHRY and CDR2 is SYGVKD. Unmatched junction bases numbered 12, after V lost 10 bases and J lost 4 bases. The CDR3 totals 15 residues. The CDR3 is CASKVGTGAAYGYTF. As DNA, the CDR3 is TGTGCCAGTAAGGTTGGGACAGGGGCCGCCTATGGCTACACCTTC.

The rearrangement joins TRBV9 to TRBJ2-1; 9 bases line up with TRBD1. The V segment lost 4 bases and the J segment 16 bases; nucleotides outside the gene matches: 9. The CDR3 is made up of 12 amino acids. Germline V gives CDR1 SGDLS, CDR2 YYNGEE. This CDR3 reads CASSPLRDRVFF. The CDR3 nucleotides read TGTGCCAGCAGCCCTCTCCGGGACAGGGTTTTCTTC.

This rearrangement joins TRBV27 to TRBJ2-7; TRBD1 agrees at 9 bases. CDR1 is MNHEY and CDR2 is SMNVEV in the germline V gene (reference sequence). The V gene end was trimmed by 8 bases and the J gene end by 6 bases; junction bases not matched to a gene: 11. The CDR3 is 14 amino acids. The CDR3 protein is CASSWTGEVGEQYF. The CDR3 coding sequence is TGTGCCAGCTCCTGGACAGGGGAGGTGGGCGAGCAGTACTTC.

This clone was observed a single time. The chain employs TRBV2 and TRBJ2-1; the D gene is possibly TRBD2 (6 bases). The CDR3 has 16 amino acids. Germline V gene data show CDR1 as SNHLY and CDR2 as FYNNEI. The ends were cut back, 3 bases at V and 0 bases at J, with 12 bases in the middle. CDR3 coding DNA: TGTGCCAGCAGTGATGATAGCGGAAGCTCCTACAATGAGCAGTTCTTC. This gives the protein CASSDDSGSSYNEQFF.

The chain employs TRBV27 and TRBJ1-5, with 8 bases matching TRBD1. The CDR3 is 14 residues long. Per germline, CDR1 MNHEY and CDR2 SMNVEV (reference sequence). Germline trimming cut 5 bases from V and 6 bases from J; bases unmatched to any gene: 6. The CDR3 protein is CASSPRQGTQPQHF. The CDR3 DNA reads TGTGCCAGCAGTCCAAGACAGGGGACTCAGCCCCAGCATTTT.

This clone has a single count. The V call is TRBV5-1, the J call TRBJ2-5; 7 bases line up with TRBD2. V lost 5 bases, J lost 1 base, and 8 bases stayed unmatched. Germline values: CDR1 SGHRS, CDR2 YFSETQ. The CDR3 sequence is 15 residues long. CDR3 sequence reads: CASRSWGEGQETQYF. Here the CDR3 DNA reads TGCGCCAGCAGGAGCTGGGGGGAGGGCCAAGAGACCCAGTACTTC. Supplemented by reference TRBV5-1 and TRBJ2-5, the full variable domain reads KAGVTQTPRYLIKTRGQQVTLSCSPISGHRSVSWYQQTPGQGLQFLFEYFSETQRNKGNFPGRFSGRQFSNSRSEMNVSTLELGDSALYLCASRSWGEGQETQYFGPGTRLLVL.

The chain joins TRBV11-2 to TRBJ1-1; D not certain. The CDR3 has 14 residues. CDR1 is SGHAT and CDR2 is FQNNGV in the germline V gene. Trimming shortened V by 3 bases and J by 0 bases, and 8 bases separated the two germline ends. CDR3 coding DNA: TGTGCCAGCAGCTTCGGTGTCCTGAACACTGAAGCTTTCTTT. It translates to CASSFGVLNTEAFF.

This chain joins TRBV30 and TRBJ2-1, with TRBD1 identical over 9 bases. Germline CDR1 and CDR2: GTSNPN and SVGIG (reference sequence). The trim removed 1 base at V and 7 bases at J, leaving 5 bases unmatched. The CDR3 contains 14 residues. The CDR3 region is CAWSAWTGENEQFF. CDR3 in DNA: TGTGCCTGGAGTGCCTGGACAGGGGAGAATGAGCAGTTCTTC.

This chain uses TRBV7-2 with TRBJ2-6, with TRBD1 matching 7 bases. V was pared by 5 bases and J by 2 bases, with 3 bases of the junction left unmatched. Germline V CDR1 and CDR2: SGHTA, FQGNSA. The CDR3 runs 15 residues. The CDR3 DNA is TGTGCCAGCAGCCCAGGGGGTCCTGGGGCCAACGTCCTGACTTTC. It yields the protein CASSPGGPGANVLTF. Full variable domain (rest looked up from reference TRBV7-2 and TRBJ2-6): GAGVSQSPSNKVTEKGKDVELRCDPISGHTALYWYRQSLGQGLEFLIYFQGNSAPDKSGLPSDRFSAERTGGSVSTLTIQRTQQEDSAVYLCASSPGGPGANVLTFGAGSRLTVL.

CDR3: CASRNQGFEQFF. CDR3 sequence (DNA): TGTGCCAGCAGAAATCAGGGCTTTGAGCAGTTCTTC. The chain has TRBV2 and TRBJ2-1; a weak D match, TRBD1 (5 bases). CDR3 length: 12 residues. Trimming cost V 6 bases and J 9 bases, with 12 bases left between them. Germline CDR1 and CDR2: SNHLY and FYNNEI.

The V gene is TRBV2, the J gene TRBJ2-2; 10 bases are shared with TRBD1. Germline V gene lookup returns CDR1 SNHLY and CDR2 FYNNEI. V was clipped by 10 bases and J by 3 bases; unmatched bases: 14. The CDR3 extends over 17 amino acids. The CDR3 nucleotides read TGTGCCACCTTACCTAGGGTGGGACAGGGGTACACCGGGGAGCTGTTTTTT. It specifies CATLPRVGQGYTGELFF.

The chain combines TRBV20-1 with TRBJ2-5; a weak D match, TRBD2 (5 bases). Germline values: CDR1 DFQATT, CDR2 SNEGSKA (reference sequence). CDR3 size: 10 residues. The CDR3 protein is CRPGEETQYF. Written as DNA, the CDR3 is TGCAGACCCGGGGAGGAGACCCAGTACTTC.

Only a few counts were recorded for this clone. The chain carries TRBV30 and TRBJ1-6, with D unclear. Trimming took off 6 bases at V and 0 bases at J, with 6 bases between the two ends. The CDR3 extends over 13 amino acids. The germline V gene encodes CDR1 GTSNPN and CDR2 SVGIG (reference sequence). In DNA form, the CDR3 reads TGTGCCTGCCACAGCTCCTATAATTCACCCCTCCACTTT. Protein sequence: CACHSSYNSPLHF.

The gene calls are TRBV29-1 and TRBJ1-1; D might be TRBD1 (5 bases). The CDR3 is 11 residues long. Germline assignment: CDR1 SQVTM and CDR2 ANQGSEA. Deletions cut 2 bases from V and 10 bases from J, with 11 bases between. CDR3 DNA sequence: TGCAGCGTTGAACAGGGCGAAAGAGCTTTCTTT. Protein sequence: CSVEQGERAFF.

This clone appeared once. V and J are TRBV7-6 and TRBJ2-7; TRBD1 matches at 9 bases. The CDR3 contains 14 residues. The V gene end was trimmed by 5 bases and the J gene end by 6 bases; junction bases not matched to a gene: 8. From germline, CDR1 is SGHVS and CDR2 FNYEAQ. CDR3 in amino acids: CASSTGTGLSEQYF. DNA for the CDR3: TGTGCCAGCAGCACCGGGACAGGGCTGAGCGAGCAGTACTTC.

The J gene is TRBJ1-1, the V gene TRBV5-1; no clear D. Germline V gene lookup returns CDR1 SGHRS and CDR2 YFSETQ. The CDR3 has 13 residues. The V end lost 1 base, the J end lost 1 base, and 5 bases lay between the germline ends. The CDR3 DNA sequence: TGCGCCAGCAGCTTGTCAAAGAACACTGAAGCTTTCTTT. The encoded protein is CASSLSKNTEAFF.

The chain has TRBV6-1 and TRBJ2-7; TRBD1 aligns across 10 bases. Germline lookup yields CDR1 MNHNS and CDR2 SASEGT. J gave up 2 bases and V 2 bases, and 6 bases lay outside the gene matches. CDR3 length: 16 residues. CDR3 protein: CASSEIRTGGAYEQYF. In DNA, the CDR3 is TGTGCCAGCAGTGAAATAAGGACAGGGGGGGCCTACGAGCAGTACTTC.

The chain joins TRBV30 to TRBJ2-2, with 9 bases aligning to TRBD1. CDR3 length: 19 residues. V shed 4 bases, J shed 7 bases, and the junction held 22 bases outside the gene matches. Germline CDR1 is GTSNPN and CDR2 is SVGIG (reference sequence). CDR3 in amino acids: CAWTAGFFGTGLGYGELFF. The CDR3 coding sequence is TGTGCCTGGACGGCCGGTTTCTTCGGGACAGGGCTGGGTTACGGGGAGCTGTTTTTT. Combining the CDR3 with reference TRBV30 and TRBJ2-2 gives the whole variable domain SQTIHQWPATLVQPVGSPLSLECTVEGTSNPNLYWYRQAAGRGLQLLFYSVGIGQISSEVPQNLSASRPQDRQFILSSKKLLLSDSGFYLCAWTAGFFGTGLGYGELFFGEGSRLTVL.

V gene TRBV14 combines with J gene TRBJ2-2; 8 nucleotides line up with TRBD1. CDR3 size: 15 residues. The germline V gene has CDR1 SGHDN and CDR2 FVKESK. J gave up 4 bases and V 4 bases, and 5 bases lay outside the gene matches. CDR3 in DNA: TGTGCCAGCAGCCGGCAGGGGGCCGGCACCGGGGAGCTGTTTTTT. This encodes CASSRQGAGTGELFF. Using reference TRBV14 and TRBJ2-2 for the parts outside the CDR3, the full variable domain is EAGVTQFPSHSVIEKGQTVTLRCDPISGHDNLYWYRRVMGKEIKFLLHFVKESKQDESGMPNNRFLAERTGGTYSTLKVQPAELEDSGVYFCASSRQGAGTGELFFGEGSRLTVL.

The CDR3 loop reads CASSLKTAGGGEQFF. The DNA of the CDR3 is TGCGCCAGCAGCTTGAAGACAGCCGGTGGCGGTGAGCAGTTCTTC. The genes are TRBV5-1 and TRBJ2-1; D is perhaps TRBD1 (5 bases). CDR1 SGHRS and CDR2 YFSETQ come from the germline V gene. The CDR3 sequence is 15 residues long. V dropped 1 base and J dropped 9 bases, with 17 bases sitting between them.

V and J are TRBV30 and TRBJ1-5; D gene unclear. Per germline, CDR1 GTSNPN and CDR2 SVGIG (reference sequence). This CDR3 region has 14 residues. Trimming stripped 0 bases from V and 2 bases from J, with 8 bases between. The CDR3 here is CAWSVGRGNQPQHF. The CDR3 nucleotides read TGTGCCTGGAGTGTGGGGAGAGGCAATCAGCCCCAGCATTTT.

The CDR3 DNA reads as TGTGCCAGCAGTGAAGCTCCAGGGTACTACGAGCAGTACTTC. Translation gives CASSEAPGYYEQYF. The chain uses TRBV6-1 and TRBJ2-7, with D perhaps TRBD1 (5 bases). With 0 bases removed from V and 3 bases from J, the gap between germline ends came to 9 bases. Germline V CDR1 and CDR2: MNHNS, SASEGT. The CDR3 extends over 14 amino acids.

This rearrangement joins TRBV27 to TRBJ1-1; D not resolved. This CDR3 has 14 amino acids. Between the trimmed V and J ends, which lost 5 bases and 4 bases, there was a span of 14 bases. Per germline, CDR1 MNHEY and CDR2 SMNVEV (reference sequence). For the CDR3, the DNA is TGTGCCAGCAGTCAGCTGTTAGCGGGCACTGAAGCTTTCTTT. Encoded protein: CASSQLLAGTEAFF.

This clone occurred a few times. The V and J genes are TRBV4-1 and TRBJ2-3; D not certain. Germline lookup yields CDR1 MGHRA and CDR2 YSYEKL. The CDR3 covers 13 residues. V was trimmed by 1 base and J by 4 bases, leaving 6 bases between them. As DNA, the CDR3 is TGCGCCAGCAGCCAAGGTATCCCAGATACGCAGTATTTT. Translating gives CASSQGIPDTQYF.